This T cell receptor beta chain was sequenced during a study of identical twins. Using its own MiXCR run on the 5' RACE reads, TCRdb lists one record per CDR3 protein. This table holds approximately 220,000 distinct CDR3 sequences, less than 9.5% found once. As concerns this clonotype: The antigen remains unidentified.

Donors were all healthy Caucasians. Whole-study results and caveats: The presence of invariant MAIT and iNKT cells could partly confound analyses of zero-insertion sequences.

There are 13 residues in the CDR3. The V and J ends lost 1 base and 8 bases, in that order; junction bases with no gene match: 3. Sequenced sample: memory (CD45RO+) T cells sorted from blood. This sequence joins TRBV12-3 or TRBV12-4 and TRBJ1-2; 8 bases are shared with TRBD1. The clonotype was recovered from a woman aged 18 to 35 in good health. CDR3 nucleotides: TGTGCCAGCAGTTTAGGCAGGGGGCTCGGCTACACCTTC. As protein: CASSLGRGLGYTF.